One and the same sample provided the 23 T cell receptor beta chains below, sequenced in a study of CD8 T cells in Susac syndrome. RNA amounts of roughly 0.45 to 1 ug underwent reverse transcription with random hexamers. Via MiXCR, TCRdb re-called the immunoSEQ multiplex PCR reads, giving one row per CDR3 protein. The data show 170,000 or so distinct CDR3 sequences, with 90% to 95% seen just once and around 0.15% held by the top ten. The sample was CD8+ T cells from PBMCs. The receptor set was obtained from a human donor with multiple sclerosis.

CDR3 nucleotides: TGTGCCAGCAGGGATGGACACAGCTATGGCTACACCTTC. Protein product: CASRDGHSYGYTF. The rearrangement joins TRBV6-1 to TRBJ1-2, with D maybe TRBD1 (5 bases). The CDR3 covers 13 residues. The V end lost 6 bases, the J end lost 4 bases, and 12 bases lay between the germline ends. Germline V lookup: CDR1 MNHNS, CDR2 SASEGT.

The CDR3 is CSVEEGQGQETQYF. For the CDR3, the DNA is TGCAGCGTTGAAGAGGGTCAGGGTCAAGAGACCCAGTACTTC. This chain uses TRBV29-1 with TRBJ2-5; a weak D match, TRBD1 (5 bases). The germline V and J ends were trimmed by 0 bases and 2 bases, with 10 bases remaining between them. This CDR3 has 14 residues. Germline-derived CDR1 and CDR2 are SQVTM and ANQGSEA. Full variable domain (missing parts from reference TRBV29-1 and TRBJ2-5): SAVISQKPSRDICQRGTSLTIQCQVDSQVTMMFWYRQQPGQSLTLIATANQGSEATYESGFVIDKFPISRPNLTFSTLTVSNMSPEDSSIYLCSVEEGQGQETQYFGPGTRLLVL.

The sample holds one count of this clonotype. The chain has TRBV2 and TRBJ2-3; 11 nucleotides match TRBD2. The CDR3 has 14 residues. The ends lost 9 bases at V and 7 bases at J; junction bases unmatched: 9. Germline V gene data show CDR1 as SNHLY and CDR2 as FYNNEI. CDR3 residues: CARDIAGGGNTQYF. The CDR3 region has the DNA TGTGCCAGGGATATAGCGGGAGGGGGAAATACGCAGTATTTT.

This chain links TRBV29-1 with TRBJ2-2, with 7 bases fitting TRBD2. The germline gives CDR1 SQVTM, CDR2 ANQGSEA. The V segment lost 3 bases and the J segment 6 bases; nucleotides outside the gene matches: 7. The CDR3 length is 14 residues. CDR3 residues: CSVEVPLAAGELFF. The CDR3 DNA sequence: TGCAGCGTTGAGGTTCCCCTAGCGGCCGGGGAGCTGTTTTTT.

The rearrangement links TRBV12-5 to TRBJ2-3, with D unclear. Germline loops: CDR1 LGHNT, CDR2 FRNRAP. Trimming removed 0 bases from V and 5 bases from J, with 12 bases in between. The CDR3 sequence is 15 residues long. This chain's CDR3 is CASGLVRPPGDTQYF. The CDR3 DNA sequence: TGTGCTAGTGGTTTGGTACGACCCCCGGGAGATACGCAGTATTTT.

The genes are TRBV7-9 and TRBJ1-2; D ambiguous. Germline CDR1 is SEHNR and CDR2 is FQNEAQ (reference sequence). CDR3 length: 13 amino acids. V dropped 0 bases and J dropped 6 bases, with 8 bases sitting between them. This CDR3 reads CASSLAQAHGYTF. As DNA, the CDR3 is TGTGCCAGCAGCTTAGCCCAGGCTCATGGCTACACCTTC.

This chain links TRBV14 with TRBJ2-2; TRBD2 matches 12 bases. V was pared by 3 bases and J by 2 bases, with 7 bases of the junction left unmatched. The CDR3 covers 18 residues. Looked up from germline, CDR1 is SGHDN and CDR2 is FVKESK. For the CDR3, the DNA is TGTGCCAGCAGCCATAGGACTAGCGGGATTAGAAACACCGGGGAGCTGTTTTTT. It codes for CASSHRTSGIRNTGELFF.

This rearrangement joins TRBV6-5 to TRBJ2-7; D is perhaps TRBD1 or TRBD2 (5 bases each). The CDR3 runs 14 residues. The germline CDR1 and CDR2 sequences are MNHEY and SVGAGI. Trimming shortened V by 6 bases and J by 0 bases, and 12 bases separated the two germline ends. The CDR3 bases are TGTGCCAGCAGGCCTCGGGGCCTCTCCTACGAGCAGTACTTC. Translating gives CASRPRGLSYEQYF.

The CDR3 region has the DNA TGTGCCTGGAGTCGGACTAGCGGGGAGCAGTTCTTC. Protein sequence: CAWSRTSGEQFF. The rearrangement joins TRBV30 to TRBJ2-1, with 11 bases identical to TRBD2. Trimming at V came to 2 bases and at J to 10 bases, leaving 1 base not matched to a gene. CDR3 length: 12 residues. Germline CDR1 is GTSNPN and CDR2 is SVGIG (reference sequence).

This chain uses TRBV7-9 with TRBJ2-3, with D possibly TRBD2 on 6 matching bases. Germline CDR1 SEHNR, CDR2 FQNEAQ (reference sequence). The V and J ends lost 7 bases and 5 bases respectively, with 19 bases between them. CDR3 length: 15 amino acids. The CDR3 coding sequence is TGTGCCAGCACGACTGCAGCGGGTGGAAGAGATACGCAGTATTTT. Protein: CASTTAAGGRDTQYF.

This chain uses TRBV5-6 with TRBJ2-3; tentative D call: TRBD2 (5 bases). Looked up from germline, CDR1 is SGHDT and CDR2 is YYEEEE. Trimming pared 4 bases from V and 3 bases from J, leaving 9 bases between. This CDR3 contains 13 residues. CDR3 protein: CASSPPGTDTQYF. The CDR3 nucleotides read TGTGCCAGCAGCCCTCCGGGGACAGATACGCAGTATTTT. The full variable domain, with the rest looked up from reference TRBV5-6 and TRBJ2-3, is DAGVTQSPTHLIKTRGQQVTLRCSPKSGHDTVSWYQQALGQGPQFIFQYYEEEERQRGNFPDRFSGHQFPNYSSELNVNALLLGDSALYLCASSPPGTDTQYFGPGTRLTVL.

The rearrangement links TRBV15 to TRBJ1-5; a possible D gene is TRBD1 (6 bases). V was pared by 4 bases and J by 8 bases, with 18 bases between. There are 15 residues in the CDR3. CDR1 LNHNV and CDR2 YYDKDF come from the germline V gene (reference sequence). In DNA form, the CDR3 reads TGTGCCACCAGCACGCGAGTTACAGGGAAGGAGCCCCAGCATTTT. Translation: CATSTRVTGKEPQHF.

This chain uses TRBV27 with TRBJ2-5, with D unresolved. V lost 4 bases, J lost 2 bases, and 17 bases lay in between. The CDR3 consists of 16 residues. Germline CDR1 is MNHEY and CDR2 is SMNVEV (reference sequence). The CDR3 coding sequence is TGTGCCAGCAGTTCCCTAAGAGGACGGAAACAAGAGACCCAGTACTTC. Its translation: CASSSLRGRKQETQYF.

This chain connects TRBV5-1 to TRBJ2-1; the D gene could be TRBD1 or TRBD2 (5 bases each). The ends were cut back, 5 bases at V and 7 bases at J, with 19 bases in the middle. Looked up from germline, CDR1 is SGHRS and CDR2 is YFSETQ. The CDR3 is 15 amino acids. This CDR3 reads CASSGRDPGGNEQFF. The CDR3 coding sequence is TGCGCCAGCAGTGGACGGGACCCCGGCGGTAATGAGCAGTTCTTC.

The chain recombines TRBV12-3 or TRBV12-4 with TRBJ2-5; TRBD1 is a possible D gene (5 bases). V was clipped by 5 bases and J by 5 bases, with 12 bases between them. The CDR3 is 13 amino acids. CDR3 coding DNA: TGTGCCAGCAGTCACGCGACAGTGGAGACCCAGTACTTC. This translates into CASSHATVETQYF.

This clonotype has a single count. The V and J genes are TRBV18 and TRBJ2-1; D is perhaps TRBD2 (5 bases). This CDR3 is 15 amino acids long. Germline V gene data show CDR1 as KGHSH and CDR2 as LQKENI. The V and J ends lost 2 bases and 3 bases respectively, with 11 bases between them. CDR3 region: CASSPGDYVYNEQFF. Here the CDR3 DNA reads TGTGCCAGCTCACCAGGAGACTATGTCTACAATGAGCAGTTCTTC.

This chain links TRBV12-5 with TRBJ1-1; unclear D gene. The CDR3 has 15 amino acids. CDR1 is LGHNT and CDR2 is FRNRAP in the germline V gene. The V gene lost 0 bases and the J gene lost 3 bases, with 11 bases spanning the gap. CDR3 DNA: TGTGCTAGTGGTTTGGTGACTGGGAAATACACTGAAGCTTTCTTT. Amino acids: CASGLVTGKYTEAFF.

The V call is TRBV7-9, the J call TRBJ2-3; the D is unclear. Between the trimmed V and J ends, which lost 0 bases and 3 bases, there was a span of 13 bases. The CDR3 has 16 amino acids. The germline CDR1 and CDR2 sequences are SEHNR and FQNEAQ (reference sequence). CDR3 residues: CASSLAVGPTTDTQYF. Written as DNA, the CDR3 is TGTGCCAGCAGCTTAGCGGTCGGGCCCACTACAGATACGCAGTATTTT.

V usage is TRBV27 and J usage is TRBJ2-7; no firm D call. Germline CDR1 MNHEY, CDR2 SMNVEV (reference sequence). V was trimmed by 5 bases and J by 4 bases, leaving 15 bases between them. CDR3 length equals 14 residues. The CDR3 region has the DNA TGTGCCAGCAGTGGATTGCCCAAAGGGTACGAGCAGTACTTC. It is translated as CASSGLPKGYEQYF.

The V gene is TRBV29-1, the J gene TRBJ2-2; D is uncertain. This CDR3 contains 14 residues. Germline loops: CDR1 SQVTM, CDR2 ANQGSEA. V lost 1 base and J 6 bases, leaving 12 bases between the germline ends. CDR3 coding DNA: TGCAGCGTTGAAGCGGCCCTCCCCCCCGGGGAGCTGTTTTTT. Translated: CSVEAALPPGELFF.

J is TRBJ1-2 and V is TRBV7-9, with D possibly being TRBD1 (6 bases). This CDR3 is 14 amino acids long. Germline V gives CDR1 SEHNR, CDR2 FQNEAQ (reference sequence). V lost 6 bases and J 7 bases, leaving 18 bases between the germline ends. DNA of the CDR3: TGTGCCAGCAGTAACGTGGTCGGGGGCAGTGGCTACACCTTC. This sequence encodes CASSNVVGGSGYTF.

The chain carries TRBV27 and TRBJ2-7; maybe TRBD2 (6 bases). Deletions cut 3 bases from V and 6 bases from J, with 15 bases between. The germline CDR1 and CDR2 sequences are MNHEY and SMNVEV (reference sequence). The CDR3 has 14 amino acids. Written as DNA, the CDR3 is TGTGCCAGCAGTTTGGGCGGGGCTCTACTCGAGCAGTACTTC. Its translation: CASSLGGALLEQYF.

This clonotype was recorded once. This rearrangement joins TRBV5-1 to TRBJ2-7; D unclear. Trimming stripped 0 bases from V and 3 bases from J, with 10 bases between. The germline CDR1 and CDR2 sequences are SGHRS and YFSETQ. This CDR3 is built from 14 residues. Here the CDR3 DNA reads TGCGCCAGCAGCTTGGCCTCGCCGAACTACGAGCAGTACTTC. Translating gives CASSLASPNYEQYF.